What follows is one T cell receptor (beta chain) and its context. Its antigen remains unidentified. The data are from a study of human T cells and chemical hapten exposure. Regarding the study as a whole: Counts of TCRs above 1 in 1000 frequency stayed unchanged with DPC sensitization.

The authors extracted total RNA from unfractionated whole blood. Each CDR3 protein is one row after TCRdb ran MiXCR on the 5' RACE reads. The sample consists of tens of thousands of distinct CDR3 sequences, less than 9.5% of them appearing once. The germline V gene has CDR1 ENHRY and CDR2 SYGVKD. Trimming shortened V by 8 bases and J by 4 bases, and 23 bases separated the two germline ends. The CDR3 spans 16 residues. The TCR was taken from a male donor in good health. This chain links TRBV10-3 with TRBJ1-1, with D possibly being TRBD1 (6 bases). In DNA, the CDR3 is TGTGCCATCCGGAACCAGGGAAAAACGGGGGCCACTGAAGCTTTCTTT. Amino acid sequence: CAIRNQGKTGATEAFF.